Below, one TCR beta chain is given with its context. V shed 6 bases and J shed 6 bases, with 11 bases lying between them. CDR1 and CDR2 from the germline V gene are DFQATT and SNEGSKA (reference sequence). The CDR3 contains 11 residues. This specimen comes from a study of blood T cell repertoires in COVID-19. Produced via immunoSEQ multiplex PCR; TCRdb's table is partial and in-frame only. This sample has 380,000 or so clones; 70% to 90% occur once, and the top ten carry 1% to 1.5%. This chain connects TRBV20-1 to TRBJ1-2; D perhaps matches TRBD1 (6 bases). The sequenced sample was peripheral blood. The receptor was derived from a man in his forties or fifties with acute or convalescent COVID-19. CDR3 in amino acids: CSAKNRDGYTF. DNA for the CDR3: TGCAGTGCCAAGAACAGGGATGGCTACACCTTC.